One and the same sample provided the 3 T cell receptor beta chains below, sequenced in a study of cytomegalovirus exposure and HLA in healthy donors. With 60 Vbeta and 13 Jbeta primers, the PCR was carried out. Sequenced by immunoSEQ multiplex PCR; TCRdb stores in-frame clones only, minus some. The repertoire holds around 170,000 clones, with around 78% as singletons. Sequencing was carried out using PBMCs. All receptors derive from a man between 18 and 35 years old in good health and CMV-seronegative.

The genes are TRBV4-1 and TRBJ2-1, with D unresolved. From germline, CDR1 is MGHRA and CDR2 YSYEKL. The CDR3 is made up of 13 amino acids. V shed 1 base and J shed 12 bases, with 13 bases lying between them. For the CDR3, the DNA is TGCGCCAGCAGCCAAGTTGGCAGGTTTGGGCAGTTCTTC. This codes for CASSQVGRFGQFF.

J is TRBJ1-5 and V is TRBV19; tentatively, D is TRBD1 (6 bases). The V gene's germline CDR1 is LNHDA and CDR2 SQIVND (reference sequence). V gave up 1 base and J gave up 4 bases, with 14 bases separating them. This CDR3 contains 16 residues. In nucleotides, the CDR3 is TGTGCCAGTAGTATAGTCCCGACAGGCTCAAATCAGCCCCAGCATTTT. Its protein is CASSIVPTGSNQPQHF. The entire variable domain, with the rest obtained from reference TRBV19 and TRBJ1-5, is as follows: DGGITQSPKYLFRKEGQNVTLSCEQNLNHDAMYWYRQDPGQGLRLIYYSQIVNDFQKGDIAEGYSVSREKKESFPLTVTSAQKNPTAFYLCASSIVPTGSNQPQHFGDGTRLSIL.

V and J are TRBV2 and TRBJ2-5, with D possibly TRBD1 on 5 matching bases. Trimming cost V 5 bases and J 2 bases, with 15 bases left between them. Germline V gene sequence: CDR1 SNHLY, CDR2 FYNNEI. The CDR3 extends over 15 amino acids. The CDR3 here is CASSTDRTTQETQYF. The CDR3 DNA follows: TGTGCCAGCAGTACTGACAGAACAACTCAAGAGACCCAGTACTTC.